This T cell receptor beta chain was captured in a study of T cell changes during pregnancy in multiple sclerosis (dated by TCRdb to the late 2010s). In terms of the full investigation: In women with multiple sclerosis, the researchers looked at how the T cell repertoire shifted as pregnancy progressed.

Based on the germline V gene, the CDR1 and CDR2 sequences are KGHSH and LQKENI. Trimmed from V: 1 base; trimmed from J: 7 bases; junction bases lacking a gene match: 12. The CDR3 runs 16 amino acids, cysteine and phenylalanine included. Only the CDR3 portion is preserved as DNA: 48 bases, with reading frame beginning at the first base. Receptor libraries were prepared by the immunoSEQ multiplex PCR assay. TCRdb mirrors the immuneACCESS table, restricted to in-frame sequences. Some clones are absent from its copies; in checked studies, under half trace to an unresolved V gene, and the reason for the others is unknown. Present in this sample are more than 80,000 clones, about 90% of which were seen just once. The ten largest clones capture 1.6% of the sample. Notes on this clone: What this receptor recognizes is not known. Base qualities are not recorded, but no much larger clone differs from it by a single base.

The clonotype comes from a female donor with multiple sclerosis, enrolled in a pregnancy study. Recombination connected TRBV18 to TRBJ2-5, and TRBD1 aligns with 7 junction nucleotides. This sample comprised peripheral blood, obtained before pregnancy. The DNA sequence is as follows: TGTGCCAGCTCACCACGACATAGACAGGGTCGGGTGACCCAGTACTTC. This encodes CASSPRHRQGRVTQYF. Outside the CDR3, residues come from the reference TRBV18 and TRBJ2-5 proteins, so the full variable domain is: NAGVMQNPRHLVRRRGQEARLRCSPMKGHSHVYWYRQLPEEGLKFMVYLQKENIIDESGMPKERFSAEFPKEGPSILRIQQVVRGDSAAYFCASSPRHRQGRVTQYFGPGTRLLVL.